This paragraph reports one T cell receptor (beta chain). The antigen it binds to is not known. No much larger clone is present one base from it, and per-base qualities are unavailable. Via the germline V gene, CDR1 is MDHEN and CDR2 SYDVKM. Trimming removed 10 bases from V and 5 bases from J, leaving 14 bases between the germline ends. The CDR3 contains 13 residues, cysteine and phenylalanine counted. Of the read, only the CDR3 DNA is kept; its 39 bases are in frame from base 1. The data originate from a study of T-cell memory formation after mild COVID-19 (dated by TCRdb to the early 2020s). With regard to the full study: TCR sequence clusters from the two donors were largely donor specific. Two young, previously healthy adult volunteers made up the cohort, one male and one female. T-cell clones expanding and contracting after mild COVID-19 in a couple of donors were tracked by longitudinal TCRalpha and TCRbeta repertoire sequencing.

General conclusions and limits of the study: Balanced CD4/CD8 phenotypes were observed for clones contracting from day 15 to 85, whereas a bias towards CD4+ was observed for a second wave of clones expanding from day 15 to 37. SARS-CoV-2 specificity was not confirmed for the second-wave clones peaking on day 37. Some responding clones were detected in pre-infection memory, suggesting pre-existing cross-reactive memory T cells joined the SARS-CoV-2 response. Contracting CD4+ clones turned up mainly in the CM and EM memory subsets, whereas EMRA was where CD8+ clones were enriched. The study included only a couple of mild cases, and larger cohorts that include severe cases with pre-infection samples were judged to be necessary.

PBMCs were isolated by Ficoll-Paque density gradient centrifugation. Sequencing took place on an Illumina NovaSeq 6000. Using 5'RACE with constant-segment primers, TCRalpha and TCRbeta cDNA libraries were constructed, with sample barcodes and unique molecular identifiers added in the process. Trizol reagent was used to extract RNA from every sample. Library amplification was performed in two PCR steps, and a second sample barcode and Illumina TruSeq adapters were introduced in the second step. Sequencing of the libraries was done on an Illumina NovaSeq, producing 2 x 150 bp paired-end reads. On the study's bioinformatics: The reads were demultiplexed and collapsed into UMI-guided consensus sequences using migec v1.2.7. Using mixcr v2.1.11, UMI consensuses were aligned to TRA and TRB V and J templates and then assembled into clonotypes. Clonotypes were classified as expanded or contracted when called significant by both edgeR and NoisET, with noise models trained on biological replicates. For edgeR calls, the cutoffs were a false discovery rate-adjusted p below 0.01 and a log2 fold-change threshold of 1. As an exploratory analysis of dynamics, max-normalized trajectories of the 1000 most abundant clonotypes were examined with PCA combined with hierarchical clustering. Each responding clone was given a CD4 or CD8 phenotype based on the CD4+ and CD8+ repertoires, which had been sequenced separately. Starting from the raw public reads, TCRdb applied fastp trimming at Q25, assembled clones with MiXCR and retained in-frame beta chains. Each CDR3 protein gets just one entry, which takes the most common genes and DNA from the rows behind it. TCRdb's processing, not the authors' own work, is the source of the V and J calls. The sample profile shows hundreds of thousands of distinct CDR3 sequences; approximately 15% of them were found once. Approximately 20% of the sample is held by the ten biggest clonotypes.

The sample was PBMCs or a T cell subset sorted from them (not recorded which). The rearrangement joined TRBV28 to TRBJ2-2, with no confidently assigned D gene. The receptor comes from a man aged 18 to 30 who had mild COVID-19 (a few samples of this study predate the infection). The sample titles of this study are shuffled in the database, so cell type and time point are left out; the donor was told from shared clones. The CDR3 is CATPGNLTGELFF. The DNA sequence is TGTGCCACCCCAGGAAACCTTACCGGGGAGCTGTTTTTT. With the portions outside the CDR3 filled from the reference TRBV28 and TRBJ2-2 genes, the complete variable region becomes DVKVTQSSRYLVKRTGEKVFLECVQDMDHENMFWYRQDPGLGLRLIYFSYDVKMKEKGDIPEGYSVSREKKERFSLILESASTNQTSMYLCATPGNLTGELFFGEGSRLTVL.